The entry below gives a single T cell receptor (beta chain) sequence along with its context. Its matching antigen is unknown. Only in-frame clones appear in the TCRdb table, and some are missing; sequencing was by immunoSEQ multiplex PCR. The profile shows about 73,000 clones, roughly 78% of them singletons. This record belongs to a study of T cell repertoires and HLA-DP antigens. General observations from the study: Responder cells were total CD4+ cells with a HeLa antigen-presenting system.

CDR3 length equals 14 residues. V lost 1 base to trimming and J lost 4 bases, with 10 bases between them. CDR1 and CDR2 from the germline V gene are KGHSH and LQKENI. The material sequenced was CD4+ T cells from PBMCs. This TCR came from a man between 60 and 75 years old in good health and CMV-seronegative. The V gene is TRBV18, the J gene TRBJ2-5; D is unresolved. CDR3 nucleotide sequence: TGTGCCAGCTCACCACTGAGATCTGGAGAGACCCAGTACTTC. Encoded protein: CASSPLRSGETQYF.